These 8 T cell receptor beta chains share one sample of origin, sequenced in a study of blood T cell repertoires in COVID-19. Profiled with immunoSEQ multiplex PCR; TCRdb holds only in-frame clones, not every one. Found here are about 50,000 clones, around 90% of them singletons; the top ten hold 9.5% to 15%. Sequencing was done on a sample of peripheral blood. These receptors were taken from a human donor with active COVID-19. The donor label of this sample is uncertain.

This chain joins TRBV6-4 and TRBJ2-2, with 8 nucleotides matching TRBD2. Germline V CDR1 and CDR2: MRHNA, SNTAGT. The trim removed 0 bases at V and 4 bases at J, leaving 7 bases unmatched. This CDR3 spans 17 amino acids. This CDR3 is CASSDSRSAGGTGELFF. DNA of the CDR3: TGTGCCAGCAGTGACTCGAGGTCGGCGGGGGGCACCGGGGAGCTGTTTTTT.

This chain uses TRBV28 with TRBJ1-3; D unresolved. The V gene's germline CDR1 is MDHEN and CDR2 SYDVKM. The CDR3 has 14 residues. For the CDR3, the DNA is TGTGCAGTTAAGGCAGGCCACTCTGGAAACACCATATATTTT. The encoded protein is CAVKAGHSGNTIYF. Full variable domain (outside the CDR3, taken from reference TRBV28 and TRBJ1-3): DVKVTQSSRYLVKRTGEKVFLECVQDMDHENMFWYRQDPGLGLRLIYFSYDVKMKEKGDIPEGYSVSREKKERFSLILESASTNQTSMYLCAVKAGHSGNTIYFGEGSWLTVV.

To note about this clone: The sample holds other DNA sequences that translate to the same CDR3. J is TRBJ2-7 and V is TRBV3-1 (or the pseudogene TRBV3-2); 10 nucleotides agree with TRBD2. This CDR3 is 15 amino acids long. Per the germline V gene, CDR1 is LGHDT and CDR2 is YNNKEL (reference sequence). V trimming: 0 bases; J trimming: 2 bases; junction bases outside the gene matches: 1. DNA for the CDR3: TGTGCCAGCAGCCAAGAACTAGCGGGGACCTACGAGCAGTACTTC. Translated: CASSQELAGTYEQYF.

CDR3: CASGLTGYTEAFF. CDR3 nucleotides: TGTGCTAGTGGTTTGACAGGGTACACTGAAGCTTTCTTT. The chain couples TRBV12-5 to TRBJ1-1, with a weak D call TRBD1 (6 bases). The CDR3 contains 13 residues. The ends were cut back, 2 bases at V and 3 bases at J, with 7 bases in the middle. Germline CDR1 LGHNT, CDR2 FRNRAP.

This clone has just a few counts. The genes are TRBV6-2 or TRBV6-3 and TRBJ2-7; D not certain. V shed 2 bases and J shed 2 bases, with 10 bases lying between them. The CDR3 is 14 residues long. Germline lookup yields CDR1 MNHEY and CDR2 SVGEGT. The CDR3 spells CASSYVGGTYEQYF. The DNA for the CDR3 is TGTGCCAGCAGTTACGTAGGCGGAACCTACGAGCAGTACTTC.

The genes are TRBV24-1 and TRBJ1-1; the match to TRBD1 covers 7 bases. The CDR3 is made up of 15 amino acids. CDR1 is KGHDR and CDR2 is SFDVKD in the germline V gene. Trimming took 3 bases from V and 3 from J; bases not matched to a gene: 6. This chain's CDR3 is CATSDPRQGDTEAFF. DNA of the CDR3: TGTGCCACCAGTGATCCAAGACAGGGTGACACTGAAGCTTTCTTT.

V usage is TRBV24-1 and J usage is TRBJ2-3; tentative D call: TRBD1 (5 bases). The germline V gene has CDR1 KGHDR and CDR2 SFDVKD. V was clipped by 4 bases and J by 5 bases, with 9 bases between them. The CDR3 is 13 amino acids. The CDR3 DNA sequence: TGTGCCACCAGTGACCCAGGGTTAGATACGCAGTATTTT. It translates to CATSDPGLDTQYF.

The J gene is TRBJ1-6, the V gene TRBV19, with 8 bases aligning to TRBD1. With 6 bases clipped from V and 0 bases from J, the junction kept 10 bases outside the gene matches. CDR1 and CDR2 (germline): LNHDA, SQIVND (reference sequence). The CDR3 is 18 amino acids. The DNA for the CDR3 is TGTGCCAGTAGGGGCAGGGACAGGAGTAGCTCCTATAATTCACCCCTCCACTTT. It codes for CASRGRDRSSSYNSPLHF.